Listed here are 3 T cell receptor beta chains from one sample, sequenced in a study of blood T cells in healthy people across ages. For the second PCR, which ran for about 6 to 12 cycles, a sample-barcoded 5' primer and a J-beta primer mix were used. TCRdb itself ran the 5' RACE reads through MiXCR, one entry per CDR3 protein. There are approximately 1,700,000 distinct CDR3 sequences in the sample; roughly two fifths occur only once, and about 21% lies in the top ten. Sequencing input: blood. These TCRs come from a human donor in good health.

This chain connects TRBV12-3 or TRBV12-4 to TRBJ1-2, with 8 nucleotides matching TRBD1. The ends lost 3 bases at V and 6 bases at J; junction bases unmatched: 12. This CDR3 comprises 16 residues. CDR3 coding DNA: TGTGCCAGCAGTTTCCTTCTTCAGGGGGCTAGGAATGGCTACACCTTC. It yields the protein CASSFLLQGARNGYTF.

A few counts support this clonotype. CDR3 nucleotide sequence: TGCAGCGACGACAGGGTTTTCGGCTACACCTTC. This codes for CSDDRVFGYTF. The rearrangement joins TRBV29-1 to TRBJ1-2, with 7 bases fitting TRBD1. V trimming: 7 bases; J trimming: 8 bases; junction bases outside the gene matches: 7. The germline V gene encodes CDR1 SQVTM and CDR2 ANQGSEA. The CDR3 is 11 amino acids.

The V call is TRBV6-2 or TRBV6-3, the J call TRBJ2-2; 7 bases are a match to TRBD2. This CDR3 is built from 15 residues. Germline V lookup: CDR1 MNHEY, CDR2 SVGEGT. V gave up 0 bases and J gave up 5 bases; unmatched junction bases: 3. The CDR3, as DNA: TGTGCCAGCAGTTACTCATATAGCGGGACCGGGGAGCTGTTTTTT. Its translation is CASSYSYSGTGELFF.